This T cell receptor (beta chain) was retrieved from a study of CD8+ T cells in alopecia areata. In each case, RNA was isolated and then reverse transcribed into cDNA as the sequencing template. Sequencing was performed with immunoSEQ multiplex PCR; in TCRdb, only in-frame clones are kept and a portion is missing. The sample has 150,000 to 200,000 clones, roughly 60% seen once; the top ten hold roughly 1.3%. The V gene lost 1 base and the J gene lost 3 bases, with 18 bases spanning the gap. The CDR3 extends over 16 amino acids. CDR1 is SQVTM, CDR2 ANQGSEA, per germline. As to treatment: oral pan-JAK inhibitor, 5-10 mg twice daily. Those with alopecia areata gave lesional scalp punch biopsies and peripheral blood.

This sequence originates from a human donor with alopecia areata. The chain carries TRBV29-1 and TRBJ1-1, with D perhaps TRBD1 (6 bases). The sequenced sample was CD4+ T cells sorted from blood, obtained at roughly week 49, from a patient treated with tofacitinib. CDR3 nucleotide sequence: TGCAGCGTTGAAGCAGTTGGTCACAGGGCGTACACTGAAGCTTTCTTT. This gives the protein CSVEAVGHRAYTEAFF.